The clone carrying this T cell receptor beta chain was found a few times. What it binds is unknown. This specimen comes from a study of response to subunit inactivated influenza vaccine. The CDR3 consists of 16 residues. V lost 6 bases and J lost 4; bases outside the gene matches: 11. Germline loops: CDR1 SEHNR, CDR2 FQNEAQ (reference sequence). Study-wide points: Each seasonal influenza vaccination, the authors suggested, recruits few new T cells.

A single record per CDR3 protein comes from TCRdb applying MiXCR to the RT-PCR reads. The sample consists of approximately 700,000 distinct CDR3 sequences, around 14% of them appearing once. This receptor was identified in a man aged 45-65 years who received an inactivated influenza vaccine. The chain couples TRBV7-9 to TRBJ1-2; TRBD1 agrees at 10 bases. This specimen consisted of PBMCs from blood, obtained 11 to 12 days after vaccination. CDR3 in amino acids: CASRDPPGQGTYGYTF. In DNA form, the CDR3 reads TGTGCCAGCAGGGACCCTCCGGGACAGGGGACCTATGGCTACACCTTC.